This TCR beta chain originates from a study of T cell repertoires in ileal Crohn's disease. Notes on the study in general: Clonal expansions were more frequent in active smokers than non-smokers at surgery.

For this clone: Its antigen is not known.

The CDR3 is 16 amino acids. CDR1 is MNHEY, CDR2 SMNVEV, per germline (reference sequence). With V trimmed by 4 bases and J by 2 bases, 6 bases remained unmatched. Described time point: neoterminal ileum biopsy at postoperative endoscopy, about 6 months after surgery. Patients were adults with ileal or ileocolonic Crohn's disease needing resection. TCRdb keeps only in-frame clones here, not all; method: immunoSEQ multiplex PCR. The sample has 8,000 to 10,000 clones; roughly 80% are singletons. This TCR derives from an adult with Crohn's disease. The sequencing sample was made of ileal tissue. V usage is TRBV27 and J usage is TRBJ2-3; TRBD1 matches at 10 bases. The CDR3 spells CASSSDRGEHTDTQYF. The CDR3 nucleotides read TGTGCCAGCAGTTCGGACAGGGGGGAGCACACAGATACGCAGTATTTT.